Given below is one T cell receptor beta chain in context. Its antigen is currently not known. No quality values exist for individual bases; no much larger clone is one base distant. The CDR3 regions of human TCRbeta chains were subjected to immunosequencing. The authors' pipeline ran thus. Repertoire TCRs were matched against a reference library of SARS-CoV-2-specific TCRs generated with the MIRA antigen-specificity platform. Breadth was defined as the fraction of unique TCRs that were SARS-CoV-2-associated. Depth was defined as the fraction of total T cells that were SARS-CoV-2-associated. Using the MIRA data, each spike-specific TCR was mapped to the spike region that the TCR reacts to and placed in a CD4 or CD8 class. Log10-transformed breadth and depth values were compared by one-way ANOVA with Sidak's multiple comparisons tests. TCRdb re-hosts the immuneACCESS table, in-frame sequences only. Its copies lack some clones; in the studies checked, an unresolved V gene accounts for under half of them, and the cause for the rest is not known. V, J and clone size are taken as reported in that table, and D and trimming were inferred from the DNA itself. Here the sample has 120,000 or so clones; around 90% occur a single time. The ten top clones hold about 27% of the sample.

The source of the sample is a study of T cell responses to AZD1222 COVID-19 vaccine (dated by TCRdb to the early 2020s). At the level of the whole study: AZD1222 recipients with second doses at about 4 weeks or about 12 weeks were pooled, because spike-specific TCR depth and breadth did not differ between schedules. Trial participants were enrolled into age subgroups of 18-55, 56-69 and 70-plus years, which contained around 150, 29 and 61 TCR-sequenced participants, respectively. TCR sequencing covered some 240 trial participants: 200 to 220 given two doses of AZD1222 and 26 given two doses of MenACWY control vaccine.

Overall results and qualifications from the work: Nearly half of unique spike-specific TCRs reportedly recognized epitopes outside regions mutated in the B.1.351 and B.1.1.7 variants. After two AZD1222 doses, spike-specific TCR breadth and depth were significantly higher than at day 0 and than in MenACWY recipients. Participants were mostly white British, with more females than males. The authors suggested clonal diversity may have been underestimated. No day 14 peak-response samples were available, so repertoires were characterized only after the peak T cell response. The whole spike protein was spanned by vaccine-associated CD4 TCRs, and dominant responses were seen in regions 160-218 and 743-854. The 56-69-year group was small, and its depth increase did not reach significance, likely because of low power. Only six AZD1222 recipients were SARS-CoV-2 seropositive at baseline, limiting conclusions about previously exposed vaccinees.

What the time point label conveys for this sample: baseline before first vaccination. Vaccinee samples came from UK trials COV001 and COV002, including a single-blind randomized controlled phase 2/3 trial of AZD1222 (ChAdOx1 nCoV-19) in healthy adults. For TCRbeta chain sequencing, PBMC samples from trial participants were taken at day 0 and at day 28 after the second dose. Source: peripheral blood, taken on day 0 of AZD1222 vaccination. The receptor's source is an adult in good health.

The encoded CDR3 is CASSPNQAGETDTQYF. The nucleotides read TGTGCCAGCTCACCAAATCAGGCAGGGGAAACAGATACGCAGTATTTT. Rearrangement joined TRBV18 to TRBJ2-3; 6 matching bases give a weak D call of TRBD1. The CDR3 starts with the cysteine, ends with the phenylalanine, and has 16 residues. Of the read, only the CDR3 DNA is kept; its 48 bases are in frame from base 1. A distance of 15 bases separates the germline ends of V and J, which lose 2 bases and 3 bases respectively. As encoded in the germline V gene, CDR1 is KGHSH while CDR2 is LQKENI.